This TCR beta chain was profiled in a study of CD8 T cells in Susac syndrome. Random hexamers served to reverse transcribe roughly 0.5 to 1 ug RNA. A multiplex approach, immunoSEQ multiplex PCR, amplified TCR beta CDR3 across 54 Vbeta and 13 Jbeta. MiXCR, applied by TCRdb to the immunoSEQ multiplex PCR reads, yields one record per CDR3 protein. Among 300,000 or so distinct CDR3 sequences listed, 90% to 95% were seen once. This clonotype came up a few times. Sequence at one end of the junction differs from germline and may be a read error. The CDR3 covers 11 residues. The germline V gene has CDR1 GTSNPN and CDR2 SVGIG (reference sequence).

Source material: CD4+ T cells from PBMCs. This receptor was taken from a human donor with multiple sclerosis. This chain uses TRBV30 with TRBJ2-5; tentatively, D is TRBD1 (5 bases). CDR3 loop: CAWSVGAGRDF. The CDR3 nucleotides read TGTGCCTGGAGTGTAGGGGCAGGTCGGGACTTC.